This is a list of T cell receptor beta chains from one sample in a study of early T cells in non-severe SARS-CoV-2 infection. MiXCR, applied by TCRdb to the 5' RACE reads, yields one record per CDR3 protein. The sample has approximately 70,000 distinct CDR3 sequences, 8% to 10% seen once; the top ten hold about a sixth. The specimen was whole blood, collected at baseline. These receptors were taken from an adult who was a healthcare worker with PCR-confirmed SARS-CoV-2 infection or an uninfected control (not recorded which). The CDR3 runs from the conserved cysteine through the conserved F or W. A D gene is named only where the DNA matches it firmly. Clone size is shown for a subset of rows, as once, few, many or a class of expanded clone.

j_gene,d_gene,abundance,v_gene,CDR3aa,CDR3nt
TRBJ2-3,-,-,TRBV29-1,CSVERLDRGTDTQYF,TGCAGCGTTGAAAGGTTAGACAGAGGCACAGATACGCAGTATTTT
TRBJ1-2,-,many,TRBV20-1,CSARDSDGVGLYGYTF,TGCAGTGCTAGAGATAGTGACGGGGTCGGGCTCTATGGCTACACCTTC
TRBJ1-5,-,many,TRBV19,CASSGGRTFSNQPQHF,TGTGCCAGTAGTGGAGGACGGACTTTTAGCAATCAGCCCCAGCATTTT
TRBJ2-3,TRBD1,-,TRBV20-1,CSARDLGGTGHSTDTQYF,TGCAGTGCTAGAGATTTGGGCGGGACAGGCCATAGCACAGATACGCAGTATTTT
TRBJ2-6,TRBD2,-,TRBV6-2/TRBV6-3,CASSVPSGRPSGANVLTF,TGTGCCAGCAGCGTACCTAGCGGGAGGCCCTCTGGGGCCAACGTCCTGACTTTC
TRBJ2-1,TRBD1,many,TRBV7-9,CASSLGDRGHGEQFF,TGTGCCAGCAGCTTAGGGGACAGGGGCCACGGGGAGCAGTTCTTC
TRBJ1-4,-,-,TRBV12-3/TRBV12-4,CASSLAEKLFF,TGTGCCAGCAGTTTAGCTGAAAAACTGTTTTTT
TRBJ2-3,-,many,TRBV27,CASSLLTTDTQYF,TGTGCCAGCAGCCTCCTCACCACAGATACGCAGTATTTT
TRBJ2-1,-,-,TRBV19,CASSNQGGSDEQFF,TGTGCCAGTAGTAATCAGGGGGGATCGGATGAGCAGTTCTTC
TRBJ2-3,-,many,TRBV11-3,CASSPPGQTDTQYF,TGTGCCAGCAGCCCTCCGGGACAAACAGATACGCAGTATTTT
TRBJ1-3,-,many,TRBV13,CASSLGYYSGNTIYF,TGTGCCAGCAGCTTAGGATACTACTCTGGAAACACCATATATTTT
TRBJ1-2,-,-,TRBV7-2,CASSPRQGWGGYTF,TGTGCCAGCAGCCCCCGCCAGGGATGGGGAGGCTACACCTTC
TRBJ2-5,TRBD1,-,TRBV20-1,CSARDKGGQGNIETQYF,TGCAGTGCTAGAGATAAAGGAGGACAGGGGAATATCGAGACCCAGTACTTC
TRBJ2-3,-,many,TRBV28,CASTNEGLGHTDTQYF,TGTGCCAGCACCAACGAGGGGTTGGGGCACACAGATACGCAGTATTTT
TRBJ2-4,TRBD2,few,TRBV5-4,CASRSGLAENIQYF,TGTGCCAGCAGGTCGGGACTAGCGGAAAACATTCAGTACTTC
TRBJ2-3,TRBD2,-,TRBV28,CVHRGGPSLTDTQYF,TGTGTCCATCGCGGGGGACCTTCCCTCACAGATACGCAGTATTTT
TRBJ2-1,-,-,TRBV7-3,CASSFTVSSYNEQFF,TGTGCCAGCAGCTTCACAGTGAGCTCCTACAATGAGCAGTTCTTC
TRBJ2-4,TRBD2,few,TRBV6-8,CASSYQPNGRAKNIQYF,TGTGCCAGCAGTTACCAACCAAACGGGAGGGCGAAAAACATTCAGTACTTC
TRBJ1-6,TRBD1,-,TRBV4-3,CASSQELLARGGMSPLHF,TGCGCCAGCAGCCAAGAACTTCTAGCCCGAGGGGGCATGTCACCCCTCCACTTT
TRBJ1-5,-,few,TRBV12-3/TRBV12-4,CASSPNRTERSNQPQHF,TGTGCCAGCAGTCCTAACCGGACAGAGAGAAGTAATCAGCCCCAGCATTTT
TRBJ1-5,-,many,TRBV12-3/TRBV12-4,CASTLAGVVYQPQHF,TGTGCCAGCACCCTGGCAGGGGTAGTGTATCAGCCCCAGCATTTT
TRBJ2-7,TRBD2,-,TRBV28,CASSLGTIAGEQYF,TGTGCCAGCAGTTTGGGGACTATCGCGGGAGAGCAGTACTTC
TRBJ1-1,-,-,TRBV29-1,CSVERVLGRYTEAFF,TGCAGCGTTGAGAGGGTTTTGGGTCGGTACACTGAAGCTTTCTTT
TRBJ1-2,-,few,TRBV12-3/TRBV12-4,CASTPGNFDYTF,TGTGCCAGCACGCCTGGAAATTTTGACTACACCTTC
TRBJ2-4,-,many,TRBV3-1,CASKARVGDRDIQYF,TGTGCCAGCAAGGCTCGCGTCGGAGATAGGGACATTCAGTACTTC
TRBJ2-5,TRBD2,-,TRBV2,CASSVTLAAQETQYF,TGTGCCAGCAGTGTTACGCTAGCGGCACAAGAGACCCAGTACTTC
TRBJ2-1,TRBD2,few,TRBV7-9,CASSLVRGSIYNEQFF,TGTGCCAGCAGCTTAGTGCGCGGGAGCATCTACAATGAGCAGTTCTTC
TRBJ2-7,TRBD2,few,TRBV18,CASSPPGGVYEQYF,TGTGCCAGCTCACCACCCGGGGGGGTCTACGAGCAGTACTTC
TRBJ2-1,-,once,TRBV2,CASSSGRQYNEQFF,TGTGCCAGCAGTTCAGGGCGGCAATACAATGAGCAGTTCTTC
TRBJ2-1,TRBD2,many,TRBV7-8,CASSLRTSYNEQFF,TGTGCCAGCAGCTTGAGGACTAGCTACAATGAGCAGTTCTTC
TRBJ2-1,TRBD2,many,TRBV12-3/TRBV12-4,CASRSTGLAGGHSYNEQFF,TGTGCCAGCAGGTCGACGGGACTAGCGGGGGGCCACTCCTACAATGAGCAGTTCTTC
TRBJ2-5,TRBD2,-,TRBV19,CASSQLAGEETQYF,TGTGCCAGTAGCCAACTAGCGGGAGAAGAGACCCAGTACTTC
TRBJ2-3,-,-,TRBV6-1,CASSEVGGTQYF,TGTGCCAGCAGTGAAGTGGGGGGTACGCAGTATTTT
TRBJ1-1,TRBD1,many,TRBV28,CASSPPSGTGNTEAFF,TGTGCCAGCAGTCCCCCATCGGGGACAGGGAACACTGAAGCTTTCTTT
TRBJ2-7,-,few,TRBV3-1,CASSQGFTTYEQYF,TGTGCCAGCAGCCAGGGCTTCACGACCTACGAGCAGTACTTC
TRBJ2-7,-,many,TRBV20-1,CSATGTSYEQYF,TGCAGTGCCACGGGAACCTCCTACGAGCAGTACTTC
TRBJ2-1,TRBD2,many,TRBV14,CASSQLAGGDEQFF,TGTGCCAGCAGCCAACTAGCGGGAGGGGATGAGCAGTTCTTC
TRBJ2-1,TRBD2,few,TRBV12-3/TRBV12-4,CASGPGLASYNEQFF,TGTGCCAGCGGACCCGGACTAGCGTCCTACAATGAGCAGTTCTTC
TRBJ2-1,TRBD2,many,TRBV9,CASSPRLAGKGEQFF,TGTGCCAGCAGCCCCCGACTAGCGGGAAAGGGTGAGCAGTTCTTC
TRBJ1-1,-,many,TRBV28,CASSVIQGDNIEAFF,TGTGCCAGCAGTGTCATACAGGGCGACAACATTGAAGCTTTCTTT
TRBJ2-7,-,many,TRBV5-1,CASSLEQAGYEQYF,TGCGCCAGCAGCTTGGAGCAGGCCGGCTACGAGCAGTACTTC
TRBJ1-6,TRBD1,-,TRBV5-4,CASSRQGVRDSPLHF,TGTGCCAGCAGCCGACAGGGCGTTCGGGATTCACCCCTCCACTTT
TRBJ2-7,-,-,TRBV21-1,CASSLNTSYEQYF,TGTGCCAGCAGCCTGAACACCTCCTACGAGCAGTACTTC
TRBJ2-3,-,few,TRBV6-5,CASTDPSSTDTQYF,TGTGCCAGCACCGATCCGAGTAGCACAGATACGCAGTATTTT
TRBJ1-6,-,few,TRBV7-2,CASSLVELGSPLHF,TGTGCCAGCAGCTTAGTAGAGTTGGGTTCACCCCTCCACTTT
TRBJ1-5,TRBD1,many,TRBV6-6,CASSYPAGGEQPQHF,TGTGCCAGCAGTTACCCGGCAGGGGGTGAACAGCCCCAGCATTTT
TRBJ1-2,-,many,TRBV5-4,CASSLGAGASYGYTF,TGTGCCAGCAGCTTGGGGGCAGGAGCATCCTATGGCTACACCTTC
TRBJ2-7,-,-,TRBV7-2,CASSQIDRPYEQYF,TGTGCCAGCAGCCAAATTGACAGGCCCTACGAGCAGTACTTC
TRBJ1-2,-,few,TRBV19,CASSIGPTANYGYTF,TGTGCCAGTAGTATCGGTCCGACAGCGAACTATGGCTACACCTTC
TRBJ2-1,-,few,TRBV5-1,CASSTLGSGSLGNEQFF,TGCGCCAGCAGCACCCTTGGCAGCGGCTCACTGGGCAATGAGCAGTTCTTC
TRBJ2-3,-,-,TRBV27,CASSSGGIGTDTQYF,TGTGCCAGCAGTTCTGGGGGGATTGGCACAGATACGCAGTATTTT
TRBJ1-2,TRBD1,few,TRBV6-1,CASMGGQGLGGYTF,TGTGCCAGCATGGGGGGACAGGGGCTCGGTGGCTACACCTTC
TRBJ2-3,-,few,TRBV27,CASSINPDTDTQYF,TGTGCCAGCAGCATCAACCCAGACACAGATACGCAGTATTTT
TRBJ2-2,-,many,TRBV5-5,CASSQLGELFF,TGTGCCAGCAGCCAACTAGGGGAGCTGTTTTTT
TRBJ1-3,-,-,TRBV20-1,CSASSGSENTIYF,TGCAGTGCTAGCTCCGGCTCTGAAAACACCATATATTTT
TRBJ1-1,TRBD1,few,TRBV20-1,CSARGQGRTEAFF,TGCAGTGCTAGAGGACAGGGGAGGACTGAAGCTTTCTTT
TRBJ1-3,-,many,TRBV9,CASSPGTLGGNTIYF,TGTGCCAGCAGTCCCGGGACCCTCGGGGGAAACACCATATATTTT
TRBJ2-1,TRBD1,-,TRBV7-3,CASSLGQGFYNEQFF,TGTGCCAGCAGCTTGGGACAGGGGTTCTACAATGAGCAGTTCTTC
TRBJ2-4,-,few,TRBV28,CASSVRNIQYF,TGTGCCAGCAGTGTCCGCAACATTCAGTACTTC
TRBJ1-1,TRBD1,-,TRBV9,CASSPPGQVYTEAFF,TGTGCCAGCAGCCCCCCAGGACAGGTCTACACTGAAGCTTTCTTT